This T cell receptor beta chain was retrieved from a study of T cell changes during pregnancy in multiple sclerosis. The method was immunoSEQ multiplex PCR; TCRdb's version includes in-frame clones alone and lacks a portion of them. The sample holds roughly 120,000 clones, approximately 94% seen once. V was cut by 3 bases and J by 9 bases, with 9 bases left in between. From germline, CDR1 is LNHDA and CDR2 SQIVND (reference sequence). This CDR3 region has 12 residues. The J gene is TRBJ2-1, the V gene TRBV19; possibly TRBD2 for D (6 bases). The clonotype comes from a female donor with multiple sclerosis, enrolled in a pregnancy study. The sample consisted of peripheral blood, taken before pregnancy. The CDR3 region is CASSMRGSEQFF. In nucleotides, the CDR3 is TGTGCCAGTAGTATGCGGGGAAGTGAGCAGTTCTTC.